This T cell receptor (beta chain) was found in a study of T cell responses to AZD1222 COVID-19 vaccine. Germline trimming cut 5 bases from V and 7 bases from J; bases unmatched to any gene: 5. CDR3 length equals 14 residues. The germline V gene encodes CDR1 SGHRS and CDR2 YFSETQ. Data came from immunoSEQ multiplex PCR; TCRdb stores just in-frame clones and leaves some out. The data hold about 140,000 clones, with 85% to 95% observed a single time. The starting material was peripheral blood, obtained on day 0 of AZD1222 vaccination. This clonotype originated in an adult in good health. The chain links TRBV5-1 to TRBJ1-4; the match to TRBD1 covers 10 bases. In nucleotides, the CDR3 is TGCGCCAGCAGAGCGACAGGGGGCTTTGAAAAACTGTTTTTT. Translated: CASRATGGFEKLFF.